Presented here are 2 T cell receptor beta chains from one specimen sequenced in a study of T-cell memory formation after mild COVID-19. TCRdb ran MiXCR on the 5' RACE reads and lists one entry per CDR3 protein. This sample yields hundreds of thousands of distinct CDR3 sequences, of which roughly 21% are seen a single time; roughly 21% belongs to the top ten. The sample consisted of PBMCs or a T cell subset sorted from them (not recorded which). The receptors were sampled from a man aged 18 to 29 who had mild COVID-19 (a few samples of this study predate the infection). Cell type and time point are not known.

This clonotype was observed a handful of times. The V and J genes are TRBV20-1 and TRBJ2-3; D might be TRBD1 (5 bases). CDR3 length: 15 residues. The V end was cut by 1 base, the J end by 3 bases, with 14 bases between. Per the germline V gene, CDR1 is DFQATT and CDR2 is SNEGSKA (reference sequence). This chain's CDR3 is CSARGPRDSTDTQYF. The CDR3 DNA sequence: TGCAGTGCTAGAGGGCCCAGGGATTCGACAGATACGCAGTATTTT.

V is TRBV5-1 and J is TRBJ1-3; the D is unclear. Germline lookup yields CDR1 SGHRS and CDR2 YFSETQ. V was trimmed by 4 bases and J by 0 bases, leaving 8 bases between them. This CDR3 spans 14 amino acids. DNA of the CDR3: TGCGCCAGCAGCCCCAGCATCTCTGGAAACACCATATATTTT. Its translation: CASSPSISGNTIYF.